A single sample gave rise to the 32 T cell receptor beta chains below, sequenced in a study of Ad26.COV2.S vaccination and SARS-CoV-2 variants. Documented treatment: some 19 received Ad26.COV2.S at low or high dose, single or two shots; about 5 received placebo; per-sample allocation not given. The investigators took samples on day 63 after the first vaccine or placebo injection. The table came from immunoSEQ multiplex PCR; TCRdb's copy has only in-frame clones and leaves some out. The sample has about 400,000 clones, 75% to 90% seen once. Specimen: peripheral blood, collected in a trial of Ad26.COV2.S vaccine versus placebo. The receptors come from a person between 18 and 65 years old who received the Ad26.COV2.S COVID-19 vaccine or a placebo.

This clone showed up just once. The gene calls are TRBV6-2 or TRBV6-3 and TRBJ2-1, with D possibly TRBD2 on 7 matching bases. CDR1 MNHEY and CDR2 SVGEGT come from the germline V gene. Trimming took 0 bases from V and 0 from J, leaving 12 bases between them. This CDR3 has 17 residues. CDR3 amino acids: CASSYSGASGSYNEQFF. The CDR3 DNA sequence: TGTGCCAGCAGTTACTCGGGGGCTAGCGGCTCCTACAATGAGCAGTTCTTC.

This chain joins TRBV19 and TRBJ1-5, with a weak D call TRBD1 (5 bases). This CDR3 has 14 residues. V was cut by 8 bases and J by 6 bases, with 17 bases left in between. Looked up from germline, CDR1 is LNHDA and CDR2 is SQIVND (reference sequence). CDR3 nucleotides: TGTGCCAGTGCCCTTGGACACCTCACTCAGCCCCAGCATTTT. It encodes CASALGHLTQPQHF. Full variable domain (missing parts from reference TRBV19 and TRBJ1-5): DGGITQSPKYLFRKEGQNVTLSCEQNLNHDAMYWYRQDPGQGLRLIYYSQIVNDFQKGDIAEGYSVSREKKESFPLTVTSAQKNPTAFYLCASALGHLTQPQHFGDGTRLSIL.

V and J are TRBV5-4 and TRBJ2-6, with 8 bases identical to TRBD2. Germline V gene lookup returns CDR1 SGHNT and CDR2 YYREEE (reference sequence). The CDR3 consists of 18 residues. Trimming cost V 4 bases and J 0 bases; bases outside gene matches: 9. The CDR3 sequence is CASSARSGTLSGANVLTF. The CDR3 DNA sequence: TGTGCCAGCAGCGCGCGTAGCGGGACCCTCTCTGGGGCCAACGTCCTGACTTTC.

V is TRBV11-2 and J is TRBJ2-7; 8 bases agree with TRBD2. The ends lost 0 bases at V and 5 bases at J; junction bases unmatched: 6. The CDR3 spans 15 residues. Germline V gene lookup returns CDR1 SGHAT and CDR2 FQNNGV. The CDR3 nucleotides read TGTGCCAGCAGCTTAGAGGCTAGCGGGCCCCACGAGCAGTACTTC. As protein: CASSLEASGPHEQYF. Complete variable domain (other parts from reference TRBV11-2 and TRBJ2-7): EAGVAQSPRYKIIEKRQSVAFWCNPISGHATLYWYQQILGQGPKLLIQFQNNGVVDDSQLPKDRFSAERLKGVDSTLKIQPAKLEDSAVYLCASSLEASGPHEQYFGPGTRLTVT.

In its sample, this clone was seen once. The DNA of the CDR3 is TGTGCCAGCAGCTTTAGCGGGAGTGCTGGCAATGAGCAGTTCTTC. Its translation is CASSFSGSAGNEQFF. This chain joins TRBV11-3 and TRBJ2-1, with 9 bases aligning to TRBD2. The J segment lost 6 bases and the V segment lost 3 bases, leaving 6 bases of the junction unmatched. Germline-derived CDR1 and CDR2 are SGHNT and YENEEA. The CDR3 extends over 15 amino acids.

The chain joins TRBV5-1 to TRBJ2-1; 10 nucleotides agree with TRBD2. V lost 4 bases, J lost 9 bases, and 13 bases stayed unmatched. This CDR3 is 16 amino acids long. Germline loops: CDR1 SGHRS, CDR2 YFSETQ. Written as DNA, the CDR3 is TGCGCCAGCAGCCCGGAGGGTTCTAGCGGGAGATCTGAGCAGTTCTTC. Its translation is CASSPEGSSGRSEQFF.

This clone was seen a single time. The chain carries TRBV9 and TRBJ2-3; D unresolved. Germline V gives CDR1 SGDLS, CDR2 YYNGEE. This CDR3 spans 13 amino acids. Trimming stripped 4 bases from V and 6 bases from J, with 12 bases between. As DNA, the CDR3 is TGTGCCAGCAGCCCCGGACGAGCCGATACGCAGTATTTT. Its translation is CASSPGRADTQYF.

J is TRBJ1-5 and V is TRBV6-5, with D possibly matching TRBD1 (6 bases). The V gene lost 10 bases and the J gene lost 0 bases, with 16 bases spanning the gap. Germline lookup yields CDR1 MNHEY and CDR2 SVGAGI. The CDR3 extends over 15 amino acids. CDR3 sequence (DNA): TGTGCCACCAGACAGGAGCTAGATAGCAATCAGCCCCAGCATTTT. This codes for CATRQELDSNQPQHF.

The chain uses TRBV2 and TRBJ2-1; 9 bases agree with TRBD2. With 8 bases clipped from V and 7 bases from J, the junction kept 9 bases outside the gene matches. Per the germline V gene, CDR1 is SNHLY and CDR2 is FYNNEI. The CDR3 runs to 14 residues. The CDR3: CASAGLAGLNEQFF. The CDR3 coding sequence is TGTGCCAGCGCGGGGCTAGCGGGACTAAATGAGCAGTTCTTC. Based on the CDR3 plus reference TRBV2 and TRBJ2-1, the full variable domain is EPEVTQTPSHQVTQMGQEVILRCVPISNHLYFYWYRQILGQKVEFLVSFYNNEISEKSEIFDDQFSVERPDGSNFTLKIRSTKLEDSAMYFCASAGLAGLNEQFFGPGTRLTVL.

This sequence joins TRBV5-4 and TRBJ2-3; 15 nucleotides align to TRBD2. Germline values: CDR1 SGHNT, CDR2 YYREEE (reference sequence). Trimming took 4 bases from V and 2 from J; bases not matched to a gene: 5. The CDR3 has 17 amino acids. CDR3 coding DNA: TGTGCCAGCAGCCGGACTAGCGGGAGGGTCCACACAGATACGCAGTATTTT. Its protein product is CASSRTSGRVHTDTQYF.

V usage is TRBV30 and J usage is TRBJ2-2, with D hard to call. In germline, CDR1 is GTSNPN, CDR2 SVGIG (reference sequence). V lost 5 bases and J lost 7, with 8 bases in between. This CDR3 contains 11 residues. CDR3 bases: TGTGCCTGGGTCCGGTTCGGGGAGCTGTTTTTT. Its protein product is CAWVRFGELFF.

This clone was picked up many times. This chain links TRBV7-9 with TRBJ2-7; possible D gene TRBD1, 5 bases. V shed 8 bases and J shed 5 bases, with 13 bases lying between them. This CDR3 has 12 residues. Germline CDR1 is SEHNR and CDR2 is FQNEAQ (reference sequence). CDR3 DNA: TGTGCCAGCGGTGACAGTTTCCACGAGCAGTACTTC. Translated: CASGDSFHEQYF.

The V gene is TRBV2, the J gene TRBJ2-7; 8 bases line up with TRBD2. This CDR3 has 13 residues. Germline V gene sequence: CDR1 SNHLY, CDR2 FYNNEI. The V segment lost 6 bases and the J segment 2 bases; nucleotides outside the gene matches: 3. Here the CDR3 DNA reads TGTGCCAGCAGGCAGCGGGGGCCCTACGAGCAGTACTTC. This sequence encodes CASRQRGPYEQYF.

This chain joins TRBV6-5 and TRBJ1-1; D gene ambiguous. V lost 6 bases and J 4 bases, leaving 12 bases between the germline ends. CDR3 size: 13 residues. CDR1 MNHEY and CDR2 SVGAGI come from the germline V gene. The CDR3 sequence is CASSSLGGTEAFF. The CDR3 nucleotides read TGTGCCAGCAGCTCCCTTGGCGGCACTGAAGCTTTCTTT.

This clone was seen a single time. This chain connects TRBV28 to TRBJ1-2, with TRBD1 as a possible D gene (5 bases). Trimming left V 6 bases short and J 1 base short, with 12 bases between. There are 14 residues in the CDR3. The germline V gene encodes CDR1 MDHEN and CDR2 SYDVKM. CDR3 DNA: TGTGCCAGCAGCCCGGACATGAGTAACTATGGCTACACCTTC. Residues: CASSPDMSNYGYTF.

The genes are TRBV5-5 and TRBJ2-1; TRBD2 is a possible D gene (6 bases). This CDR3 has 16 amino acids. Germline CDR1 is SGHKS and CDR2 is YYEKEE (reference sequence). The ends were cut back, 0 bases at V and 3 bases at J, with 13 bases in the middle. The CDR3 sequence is CASSLGTGGDYNEQFF. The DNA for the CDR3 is TGTGCCAGCAGCTTGGGAACCGGGGGAGACTACAATGAGCAGTTCTTC.

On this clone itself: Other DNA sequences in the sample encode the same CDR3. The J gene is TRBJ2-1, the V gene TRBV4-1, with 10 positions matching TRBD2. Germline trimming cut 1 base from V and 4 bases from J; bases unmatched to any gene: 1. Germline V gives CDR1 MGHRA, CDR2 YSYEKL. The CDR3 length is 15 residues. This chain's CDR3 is CASSQGLAGYNEQFF. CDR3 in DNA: TGCGCCAGCAGCCAAGGACTAGCGGGTTACAATGAGCAGTTCTTC.

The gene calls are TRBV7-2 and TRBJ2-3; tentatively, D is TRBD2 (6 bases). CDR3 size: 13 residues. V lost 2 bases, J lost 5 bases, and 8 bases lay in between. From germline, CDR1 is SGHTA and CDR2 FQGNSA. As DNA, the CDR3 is TGTGCCAGCAGCTTAAAGGGAGGAGATACGCAGTATTTT. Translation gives CASSLKGGDTQYF.

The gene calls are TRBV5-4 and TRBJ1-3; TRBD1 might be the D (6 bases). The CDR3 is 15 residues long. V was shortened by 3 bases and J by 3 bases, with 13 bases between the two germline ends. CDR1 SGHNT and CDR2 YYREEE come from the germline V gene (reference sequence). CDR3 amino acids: CASSSPQGLGNTIYF. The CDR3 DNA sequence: TGTGCCAGCAGCTCCCCCCAGGGGCTTGGAAACACCATATATTTT. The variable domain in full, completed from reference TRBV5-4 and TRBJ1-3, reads ETGVTQSPTHLIKTRGQQVTLRCSSQSGHNTVSWYQQALGQGPQFIFQYYREEENGRGNFPPRFSGLQFPNYSSELNVNALELDDSALYLCASSSPQGLGNTIYFGEGSWLTVV.

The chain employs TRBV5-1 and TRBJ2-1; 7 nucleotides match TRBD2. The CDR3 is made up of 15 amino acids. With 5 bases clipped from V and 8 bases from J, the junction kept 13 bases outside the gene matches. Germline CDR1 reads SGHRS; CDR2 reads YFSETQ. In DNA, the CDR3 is TGCGCCAGCAGTCCCCTGGGTGGCGGGGGAGATGAGCAGTTCTTC. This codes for CASSPLGGGGDEQFF.

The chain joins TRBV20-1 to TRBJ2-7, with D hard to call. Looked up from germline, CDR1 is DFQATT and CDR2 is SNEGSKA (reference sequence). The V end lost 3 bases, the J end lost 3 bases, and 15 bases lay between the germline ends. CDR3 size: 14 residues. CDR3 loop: CSASKGAADYEQYF. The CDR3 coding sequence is TGCAGTGCTAGTAAGGGCGCCGCTGACTACGAGCAGTACTTC.

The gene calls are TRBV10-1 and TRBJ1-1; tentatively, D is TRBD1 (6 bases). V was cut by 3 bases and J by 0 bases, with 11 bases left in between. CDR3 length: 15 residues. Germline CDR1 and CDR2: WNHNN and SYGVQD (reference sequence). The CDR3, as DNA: TGCGCCAGCAGTGAAGGGGGATCCCTGAACACTGAAGCTTTCTTT. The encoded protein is CASSEGGSLNTEAFF.

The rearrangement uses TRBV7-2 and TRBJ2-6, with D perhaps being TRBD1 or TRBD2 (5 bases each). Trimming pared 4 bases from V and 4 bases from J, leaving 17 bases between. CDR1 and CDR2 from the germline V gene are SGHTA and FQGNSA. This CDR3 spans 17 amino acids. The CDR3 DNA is TGTGCCAGCAGCTCCCCGGGACGGGCGTCCGGGGCCAACGTCCTGACTTTC. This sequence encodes CASSSPGRASGANVLTF.

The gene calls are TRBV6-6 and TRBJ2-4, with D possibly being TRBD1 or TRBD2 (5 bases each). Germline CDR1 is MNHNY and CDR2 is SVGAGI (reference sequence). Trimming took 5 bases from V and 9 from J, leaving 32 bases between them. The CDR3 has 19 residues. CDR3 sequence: CASSPPGWVSGVPRGIQYF. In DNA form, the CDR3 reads TGTGCCAGCAGTCCGCCCGGGTGGGTCAGTGGGGTACCGAGGGGCATTCAGTACTTC.

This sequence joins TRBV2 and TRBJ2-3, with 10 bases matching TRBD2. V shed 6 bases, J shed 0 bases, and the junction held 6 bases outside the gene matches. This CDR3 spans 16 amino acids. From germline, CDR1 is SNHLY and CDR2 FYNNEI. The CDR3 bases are TGTGCCAGCAGGAACCTAGCGGGAGCTAGCACAGATACGCAGTATTTT. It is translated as CASRNLAGASTDTQYF.

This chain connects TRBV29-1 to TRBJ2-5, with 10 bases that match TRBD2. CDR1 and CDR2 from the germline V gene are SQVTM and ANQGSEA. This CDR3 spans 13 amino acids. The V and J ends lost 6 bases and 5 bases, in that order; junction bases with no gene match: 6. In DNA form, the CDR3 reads TGCAGCGTCCTACTAGCGGGATTTGAGACCCAGTACTTC. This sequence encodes CSVLLAGFETQYF.

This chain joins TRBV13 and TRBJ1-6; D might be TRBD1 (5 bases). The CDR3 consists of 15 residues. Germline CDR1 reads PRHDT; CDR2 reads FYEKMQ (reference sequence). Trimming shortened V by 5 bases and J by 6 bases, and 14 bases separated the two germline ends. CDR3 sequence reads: CASSPGTASNSPLHF. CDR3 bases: TGTGCCAGCAGCCCGGGGACGGCCAGTAATTCACCCCTCCACTTT. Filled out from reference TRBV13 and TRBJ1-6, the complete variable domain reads AAGVIQSPRHLIKEKRETATLKCYPIPRHDTVYWYQQGPGQDPQFLISFYEKMQSDKGSIPDRFSAQQFSDYHSELNMSSLELGDSALYFCASSPGTASNSPLHFGNGTRLTVT.

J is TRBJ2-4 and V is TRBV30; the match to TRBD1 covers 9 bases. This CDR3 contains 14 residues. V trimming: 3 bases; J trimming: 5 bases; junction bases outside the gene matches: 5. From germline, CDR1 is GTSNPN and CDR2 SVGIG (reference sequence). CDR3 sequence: CAWRNRGLQNIQYF. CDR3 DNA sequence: TGTGCCTGGAGAAACAGGGGGCTCCAAAACATTCAGTACTTC.

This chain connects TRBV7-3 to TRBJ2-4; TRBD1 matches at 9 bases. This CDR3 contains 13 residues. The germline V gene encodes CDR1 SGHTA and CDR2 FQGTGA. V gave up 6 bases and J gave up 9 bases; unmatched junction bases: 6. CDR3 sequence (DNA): TGTGCCAGCAGTTGGACAGGGGATGGCATTCAGTACTTC. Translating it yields CASSWTGDGIQYF.

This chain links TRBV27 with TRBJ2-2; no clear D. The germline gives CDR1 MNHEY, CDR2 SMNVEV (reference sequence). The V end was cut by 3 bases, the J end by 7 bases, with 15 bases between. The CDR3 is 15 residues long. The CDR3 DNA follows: TGTGCCAGCAGTTTTGATCTTGTGGCTGGCGGGGAGCTGTTTTTT. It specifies CASSFDLVAGGELFF.

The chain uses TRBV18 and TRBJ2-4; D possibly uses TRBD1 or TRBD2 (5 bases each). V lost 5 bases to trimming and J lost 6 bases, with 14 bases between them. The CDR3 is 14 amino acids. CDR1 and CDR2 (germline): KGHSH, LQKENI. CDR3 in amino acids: CASSSDLGVNIQYF. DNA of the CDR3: TGTGCCAGCTCATCGGACCTGGGGGTAAACATTCAGTACTTC. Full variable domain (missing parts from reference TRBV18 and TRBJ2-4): NAGVMQNPRHLVRRRGQEARLRCSPMKGHSHVYWYRQLPEEGLKFMVYLQKENIIDESGMPKERFSAEFPKEGPSILRIQQVVRGDSAAYFCASSSDLGVNIQYFGAGTRLSVL.

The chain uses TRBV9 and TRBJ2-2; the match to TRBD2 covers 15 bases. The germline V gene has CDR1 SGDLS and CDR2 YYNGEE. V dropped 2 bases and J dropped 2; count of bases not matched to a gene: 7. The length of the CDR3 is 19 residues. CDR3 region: CASSVGLAGGFTNTGELFF. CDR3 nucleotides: TGTGCCAGCAGCGTGGGACTAGCGGGAGGATTTACTAACACCGGGGAGCTGTTTTTT.